The 7 T cell receptor beta chains in this list originate from one sample, sequenced in a study of blood T cell repertoires in COVID-19 (TCRdb year 2020). The receptor library was made with the immunoSEQ multiplex PCR assay. TCRdb limited this immuneACCESS table to in-frame rearrangements with V and J called. A share of clones is missing; checked studies link under half to unresolved V genes, and the rest is unexplained. Within this sample are 390,000 or so clones, with about 89% of them counted one time only. The ten biggest clones cover around 9.3% of the sample. The sample taken for sequencing was peripheral blood. Receptors were obtained from a woman aged 25 to 45 with COVID-19, enrolled during active disease.

The chain links TRBV4-1 to TRBJ2-7; D perhaps matches TRBD2 (6 bases). V shed 1 base and J shed 4 bases, with 11 bases lying between them. The germline CDR1 and CDR2 sequences are MGHRA and YSYEKL. This CDR3 is 14 amino acids long. CDR3 nucleotides: TGCGCCAGCAGCCAAGCAGGGACTGAATACGAGCAGTACTTC. Protein sequence: CASSQAGTEYEQYF.

The gene calls are TRBV29-1 and TRBJ2-6; no reliable D call. Trimming left V 4 bases short and J 0 bases short, with 7 bases between. Germline V CDR1 and CDR2: SQVTM, ANQGSEA. The CDR3 runs to 14 residues. CDR3 DNA sequence: TGCAGCGTTGCCCAGGCCTCTGGGGCCAACGTCCTGACTTTC. Protein: CSVAQASGANVLTF.

The chain combines TRBV28 with TRBJ2-5; 9 positions agree with TRBD1. Germline loops: CDR1 MDHEN, CDR2 SYDVKM. The V and J ends lost 7 bases and 5 bases, in that order; junction bases with no gene match: 8. This CDR3 is built from 14 residues. Written as DNA, the CDR3 is TGTGCCAGCACCCCCCCTGGGACAGGGGAGACCCAGTACTTC. It specifies CASTPPGTGETQYF. Full variable domain (remainder filled in from reference TRBV28 and TRBJ2-5): DVKVTQSSRYLVKRTGEKVFLECVQDMDHENMFWYRQDPGLGLRLIYFSYDVKMKEKGDIPEGYSVSREKKERFSLILESASTNQTSMYLCASTPPGTGETQYFGPGTRLLVL.

This chain links TRBV30 with TRBJ1-3; unclear D gene. Per germline, CDR1 GTSNPN and CDR2 SVGIG (reference sequence). This CDR3 spans 13 amino acids. The V end was cut by 2 bases, the J end by 4 bases, with 9 bases between. Here the CDR3 reads CAWSLDTGNTIYF. CDR3 DNA: TGTGCCTGGAGTTTAGATACGGGAAACACCATATATTTT.

The rearrangement links TRBV5-8 to TRBJ2-2; TRBD1 matches at 10 bases. V trimming: 4 bases; J trimming: 4 bases; junction bases outside the gene matches: 7. The CDR3 sequence is 16 residues long. From germline, CDR1 is SGHTS and CDR2 YDEGEE. CDR3: CASSDDRGQSTGELFF. The DNA of the CDR3 is TGTGCCAGCAGCGACGACAGGGGGCAGAGCACCGGGGAGCTGTTTTTT.

The rearrangement links TRBV4-1 to TRBJ2-1; the D gene is possibly TRBD2 (6 bases). The CDR3 length is 17 residues. The germline V and J ends were trimmed by 0 bases and 2 bases, with 14 bases remaining between them. The V gene's germline CDR1 is MGHRA and CDR2 YSYEKL. The CDR3 loop reads CASSQEAPSATYNEQFF. CDR3 in DNA: TGCGCCAGCAGCCAAGAAGCCCCTAGCGCGACCTACAATGAGCAGTTCTTC.

J is TRBJ2-7 and V is TRBV30, with D possibly TRBD2 on 5 matching bases. With 2 bases removed from V and 7 bases from J, the gap between germline ends came to 12 bases. The germline gives CDR1 GTSNPN, CDR2 SVGIG (reference sequence). This CDR3 has 12 residues. The CDR3 DNA follows: TGTGCCTGGAGTCCCACCCCGGGGGAGCAGTACTTC. It is translated as CAWSPTPGEQYF.